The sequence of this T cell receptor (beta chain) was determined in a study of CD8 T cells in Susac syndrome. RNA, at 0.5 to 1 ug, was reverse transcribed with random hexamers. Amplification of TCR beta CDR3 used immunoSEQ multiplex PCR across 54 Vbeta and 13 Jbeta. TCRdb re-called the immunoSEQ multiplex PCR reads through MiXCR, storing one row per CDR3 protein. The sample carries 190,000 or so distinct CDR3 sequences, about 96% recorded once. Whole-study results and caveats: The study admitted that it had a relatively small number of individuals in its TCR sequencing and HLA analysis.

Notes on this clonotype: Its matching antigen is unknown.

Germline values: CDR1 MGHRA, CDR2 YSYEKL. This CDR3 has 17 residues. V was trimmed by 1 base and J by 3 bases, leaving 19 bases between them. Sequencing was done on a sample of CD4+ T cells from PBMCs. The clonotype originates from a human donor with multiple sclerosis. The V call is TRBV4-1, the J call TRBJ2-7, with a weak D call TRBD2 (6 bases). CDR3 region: CASSQVGISRELYEQYF. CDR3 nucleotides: TGCGCCAGCAGCCAAGTCGGTATCTCTCGGGAGCTCTACGAGCAGTACTTC.